These 9 T cell receptor beta chains originate from one sample sequenced in a study of T cells after yellow fever vaccination. TCRdb called the 5' RACE reads again in MiXCR, with one record for every CDR3 protein. The repertoire holds 620,000 or so distinct CDR3 sequences, with 9% to 15% as singletons. The starting material was PBMCs, obtained on the day of the yellow fever booster vaccination. These receptors were taken from a man under 40 who received the YFV17D yellow fever vaccine.

V and J are TRBV30 and TRBJ1-5; 8 bases align to TRBD1. Germline assignment: CDR1 GTSNPN and CDR2 SVGIG (reference sequence). The CDR3 consists of 13 residues. V was clipped by 3 bases and J by 2 bases; unmatched bases: 0. The CDR3 loop reads CAWSRGRNQPQHF. The CDR3 bases are TGTGCCTGGAGCAGGGGGCGCAATCAGCCCCAGCATTTT.

At least ten counts were recorded for this clonotype. The chain links TRBV3-1 to TRBJ2-3, with a possible D match to TRBD2 (5 bases). This CDR3 spans 14 amino acids. The germline V and J ends were trimmed by 4 bases and 4 bases, with 12 bases remaining between them. In germline, CDR1 is LGHDT, CDR2 YNNKEL (reference sequence). The CDR3 region has the DNA TGTGCCAGCAGCCGGAGGACCGGGGCAGATACGCAGTATTTT. Translation: CASSRRTGADTQYF.

This clonotype was seen more than once but under ten times. The V gene is TRBV7-2, the J gene TRBJ1-6, with unresolved D. Trimming removed 0 bases from V and 10 bases from J, with 10 bases in between. Germline values: CDR1 SGHTA, CDR2 FQGNSA. The CDR3 contains 14 residues. The CDR3 loop reads CASSLANVVSPLHF. As DNA, the CDR3 is TGTGCCAGCAGCTTAGCGAATGTAGTCTCACCCCTCCACTTT.

This clonotype appeared a few times. The chain is built from TRBV15 and TRBJ2-3, with a tentative D call TRBD1 (5 bases). Germline assignment: CDR1 LNHNV and CDR2 YYDKDF (reference sequence). This CDR3 is built from 16 residues. The V and J ends lost 5 bases and 2 bases respectively, with 17 bases between them. This CDR3 is CATSDRIGHNTDTQYF. CDR3 bases: TGTGCCACCAGCGACCGGATAGGACACAACACAGATACGCAGTATTTT.

This clonotype has a handful of counts. J is TRBJ1-5 and V is TRBV20-1, with unresolved D. The CDR3 runs to 12 residues. Germline CDR1 is DFQATT and CDR2 is SNEGSKA (reference sequence). Trimming took off 6 bases at V and 6 bases at J, with 12 bases between the two ends. For the CDR3, the DNA is TGCAGTGCCCGACGCGGAGGTCAGCCCCAGCATTTT. It specifies CSARRGGQPQHF.

This clonotype was picked up a small number of times. The chain links TRBV24-1 to TRBJ2-3; D remains ambiguous. The ends were cut back, 4 bases at V and 2 bases at J, with 6 bases in the middle. Germline V gives CDR1 KGHDR, CDR2 SFDVKD. The CDR3 is 13 residues long. This chain's CDR3 is CATSDTLTDTQYF. In nucleotides, the CDR3 is TGTGCCACCAGTGACACGCTCACAGATACGCAGTATTTT.

Note on this clonotype: The junction does not match germline at one end; this may be a read error. This chain uses TRBV11-1 with TRBJ2-3, with 10 bases that match TRBD2. Germline CDR1 and CDR2: SGHAT and FQDESV (reference sequence). The CDR3 is 18 residues long. In DNA, the CDR3 is TGTGCCAGCATCTTAGGGCCCCACGGAGCGGGAGGGGCAGATACGCAGTATTTT. Amino acid sequence: CASILGPHGAGGADTQYF.

A few counts support this clonotype. V is TRBV20-1 and J is TRBJ2-1; 11 bases are shared with TRBD2. Germline CDR1 DFQATT, CDR2 SNEGSKA (reference sequence). The CDR3 length is 14 residues. Trimming cost V 6 bases and J 6 bases; bases outside gene matches: 7. This CDR3 reads CSATRLAGTNEQFF. In nucleotides, the CDR3 is TGCAGTGCAACACGACTAGCGGGAACCAATGAGCAGTTCTTC.

V and J are TRBV10-3 and TRBJ2-7, with D uncertain. CDR1 and CDR2 from the germline V gene are ENHRY and SYGVKD. V shed 2 bases and J shed 9 bases, with 14 bases lying between them. The CDR3 spans 13 residues. The CDR3 DNA is TGTGCCATCAGTGAGAATGCTAGAATCGGGCAGTACTTC. Its protein product is CAISENARIGQYF.